The subject of this entry is one T cell receptor (beta chain). Its antigen has not been determined. Base qualities are not at hand, and no much larger clone is one base apart. The sample carries other DNA sequences with the same CDR3. This sample stems from a study of cytomegalovirus exposure and HLA in healthy donors (dated by TCRdb to 2016 to 2017). The study in broad terms: An earlier analysis of several hundred of the donors reported 276 Gb of sequence data and some 100 million unique TCR beta sequences from 150 million to 200 million T cells. An early release covering roughly 640 HLA-typed donors comprised approximately 300 gigabases of sequencing data and roughly 86 million unique TCR sequences. Among the roughly 380 genotyped donors, roughly 80% belonged to the genetic ancestry cluster associated with self-reported Caucasian donors. The aim of the study was to test whether cataloging public T cell receptors could identify signatures of past pathogen exposure. The study used immunosequencing to profile the T cell repertoires of 600 to 850 subjects and linked those repertoires to cytomegalovirus serostatus. Besides the first cohort of 666 subjects, a separate validation cohort made up of over a hundred different subjects was used. To predict cytomegalovirus infection status, the study combined high-throughput TCR immunosequencing, statistical association of individual TCRs with disease status, and machine learning. In a later analysis, previously published TCR beta repertoires from 666 donors were re-analyzed and high-resolution HLA genotyping was added so that TCR occurrence patterns could be studied. Rather than using new phenotypic data, the later analysis identified candidate immune exposures from TCR beta sequences and from how often those sequences occurred across donors. In an earlier analysis of about 590 of the donors, high-throughput TCR beta sequencing was used to judge whether each TCR beta V gene segment behaved as functional or pseudogenic. Donor age, sex, ethnicity and CMV serostatus were compiled alongside the repertoire data. In a later genetic analysis, genome-wide SNP genotypes for about 65% of the roughly 670 donors were used, and that subset was treated as a discovery cohort. Every discovery cohort repertoire had been produced on one sequencing platform. HLA typing included class I and class II loci at four-digit resolution. The number of typed donors differed by locus: about 620-640 for A, B, C, DRB1 and DQB1; 522 for DQA1; approximately 610 for DPA1; and about 450 for DPB1. About five DR-DQ haplotypes were treated as single units for association and clustering because of strong linkage in the cohort. On average, 235,054 unique TCR beta nucleotide sequences were sequenced per donor among a few hundred genotyped donors of the cohort, with about 17% of those sequences being non-productive. Overall results and qualifications from the work: In a later analysis, the rate of TCR association differed among HLA loci, with DRB1 alleles having the most associated TCRs and HLA-C alleles having the fewest. A later genetic analysis reported fewer N-insertions in productive TCRs among donors in an Asian-associated ancestry cluster than the roughly 620-donor mean. The 87-base-pair reads could not distinguish some IMGT-functional V segments, including TRBV6-2 and TRBV6-3, so those segments were excluded. Because HLA typing was unavailable for some donors at each locus, only the typed subset was used in association tests. A later genetic analysis associated a missense DCLRE1C variant with V-gene and J-gene trimming of TCR beta chains, and an independent cohort replicated the association. At a false discovery rate of 0.05, a later analysis linked about 16,000 TCR beta sequences to specific HLA alleles. For the cohort, immune exposure information was limited to CMV serostatus. Compared with equally common non-associated chains, HLA-associated TCR beta chains in a later analysis were more clonally expanded and had lower generation probabilities. Linkage disequilibrium might explain the correlated functional status among segregating V segments, but an unknown experimental factor could not be excluded. The study gave a list of about 160 TCR beta chains associated with cytomegalovirus. Most CMV-associated TCR beta chains appeared to be HLA-restricted in a later analysis, and the HLA associations seemed to be driven largely by CMV exposure. When HLA alleles, especially DR and DQ, strongly co-occurred, TCR associations were difficult to assign to individual alleles. Broadly in line with IMGT annotations, most TCR beta V segments showed up in productive rearrangements about 87% or about 30% of the time in an earlier analysis of several hundred of the donors. A further reported finding was that TCR beta sequences accurately predicted the HLA-A and HLA-B alleles for most subjects in the first cohort. The presence/absence analyses assumed that sequencing depth was roughly uniform across donors, and that assumption may not be true. This cohort had only TCR beta chains sequenced, and the lack of alpha or paired-chain data limited which features could be detected. The classifier was reported to diagnose cytomegalovirus status with high specificity and sensitivity in both the original and validation cohorts. Across donors, most TCR sequences were observed very rarely, whereas some public TCRs were present in many individuals. The authors suggested that the approach could potentially be generalized to other disease states and immunological phenotypes. The sequencing pipeline was judged likely to have produced a cluster of highly shared sequence variants as a technical artifact. A later analysis reported that several top co-occurrence clusters appeared linked to parvovirus B19, influenza, CMV and Epstein-Barr virus. A few of the identified cytomegalovirus-associated TCR beta chains were confirmed in vitro to be specific for cytomegalovirus antigens. Because counts were too low, 15 or so rarely observed V segments, including chromosome 9 orphons, were excluded from the earlier analysis of around 590 of the donors.

The cohort comprised fewer than 750 healthy bone marrow donors. At the time of sampling, all cohort members were nominally healthy, though unrecorded immune exposures were likely present. The donor tested CMV seronegative, placing the donor among the roughly 340 seronegative members of the cohort. A peripheral blood sample was provided by each donor, and peripheral blood mononuclear cells were used for TCR beta sequencing. Genomic DNA extraction from the blood cell samples was performed with the Qiagen DNeasy Blood Extraction Kit. Trimming at the junction amounts to 3 bases on V and 3 bases on J, and the germline ends lie 12 bases apart. The germline V gene (reference sequence) yields MNHNY for CDR1 and SVGAGI for CDR2. The cysteine opens and the phenylalanine closes a CDR3 of 15 amino acids. Solely the CDR3 DNA is kept, with 45 bases framed from the first base. Libraries were constructed by the immunoSEQ multiplex PCR assay. For the multiplex PCR, a mixture combining 60 forward primers for TCR Vbeta segments and 13 reverse primers for TCR Jbeta segments was used. A multiplex PCR assay on genomic DNA amplified the CDR3 region of rearranged TCR beta genes. On the Illumina HiSeq System, the amplified TCR beta libraries were sequenced as 87-base-pair reads. The paper's processing steps were these. A later analysis counted around 72 million unique TCR beta chains across the roughly 700 repertoires, and 9.5 million to 11 million of these chains were shared by at least two donors. A nearest-neighbor algorithm error-corrected the raw reads and collapsed the reads into unique sequences, merging closely related sequences to remove PCR and sequencing errors. Alignment of CDR3 sequences to IMGT reference sequences was used to assign V, D and J gene segments. For a sequence to be retained, a match of at least six nucleotides to both a V gene segment and a J gene segment was required. Rearrangements were classified as productive when the CDR3 lacked stop codons and remained in frame with V and J, and all other rearrangements were classified as non-productive. Following IMGT convention, CDR3 was defined as the stretch from the second conserved V-encoded cysteine to the conserved J-encoded phenylalanine. The earlier analysis of 500 to 600 of the donors excluded sequences that lacked an unambiguous match to a single V gene segment. In an earlier analysis of approximately 590 of the donors, a V segment was called functional when productive rearrangements were above 56.7%, and segregating when the standard deviation between donors exceeded 5%. A statistical classification framework was built to diagnose cytomegalovirus status from the catalog of TCR beta chain sequences. In a later analysis, TCR nucleotide sequences were compared against IMGT/GENE-DB human TR gene sequences so that V and J genes could be assigned. In a later analysis, CDR3 sequences and most-parsimonious VDJ recombination scenarios were assigned using the TCRdist pipeline. In a later analysis, each TCR beta chain was defined by its CDR3 amino acid sequence together with its V-gene family, and reads without a unique V-gene family were excluded. To address suspected cross-contamination and a sequencing artifact, a later analysis removed a few hundred highly shared, low-generation-probability nucleotide sequences. In a later analysis, a clonal expansion index was calculated for each public chain from normalized within-repertoire ranks of inferred template counts. In a later analysis, generation probabilities were computed with a VDJ recombination model fitted to out-of-frame rearrangements, and the resulting probabilities were checked against IGoR. In a later analysis, TCR-TCR, TCR-HLA and TCR-CMV co-occurrence was scored with hypergeometric tests, and a repertoire-size bias correction was applied to TCR pairs. To estimate false discovery rates, a later analysis permuted the HLA or CMV assignments 20 times. In a later analysis, co-occurring TCRs were grouped using DBSCAN, and TCRdist sequence similarity was added for clustering within HLA-allele-positive subsets. Repertoires with fewer than 30,000 or more than 120,000 public chains were left out of co-occurrence clustering, as were five repertoires with anomalous nucleotide sharing. TCRdb carries this immuneACCESS record with in-frame sequences only. Its versions omit some clonotypes, under half of them owing to an unresolved V gene in the studies checked, with the rest unexplained. The DNA gave D and trimming, while V, J and clone size come from that table. This sample has about 150,000 clones in its table, and about 85% of those were observed once. Approximately 1.9% of the sample goes to the ten largest clones.

This sequence was found in a young man in good health and CMV-seronegative. Sequencing was carried out using PBMCs. The sequence is built from TRBV6-6 and TRBJ1-5, and possibly TRBD1, on 6 matching bases. CDR3 region: CASSYVRDNNQPQHF. The nucleotides read TGTGCCAGCAGTTATGTCCGGGACAACAATCAGCCCCAGCATTTT.